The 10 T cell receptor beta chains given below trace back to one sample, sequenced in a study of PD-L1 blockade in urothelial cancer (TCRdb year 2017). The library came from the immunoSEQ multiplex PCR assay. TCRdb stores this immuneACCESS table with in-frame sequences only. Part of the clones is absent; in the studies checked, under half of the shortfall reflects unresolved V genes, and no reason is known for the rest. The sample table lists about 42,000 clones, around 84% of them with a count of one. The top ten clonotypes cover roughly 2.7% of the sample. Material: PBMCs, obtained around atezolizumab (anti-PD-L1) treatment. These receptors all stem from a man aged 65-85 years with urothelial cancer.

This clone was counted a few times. The CDR3 DNA follows: TGTGCCAGCAGCTCCGCGGGAAGGACTGAAGCTTTCTTT. Translation: CASSSAGRTEAFF. The rearrangement links TRBV5-4 to TRBJ1-1; the D is unclear. The V gene's germline CDR1 is SGHNT and CDR2 YYREEE (reference sequence). This CDR3 contains 13 residues. Trimming pared 3 bases from V and 5 bases from J, leaving 11 bases between.

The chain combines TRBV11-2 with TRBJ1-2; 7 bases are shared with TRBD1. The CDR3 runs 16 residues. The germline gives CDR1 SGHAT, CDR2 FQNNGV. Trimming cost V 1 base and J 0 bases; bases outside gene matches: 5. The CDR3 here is CASSLGTGPANYGYTF. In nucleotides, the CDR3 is TGTGCCAGCAGCTTAGGGACAGGACCCGCTAACTATGGCTACACCTTC.

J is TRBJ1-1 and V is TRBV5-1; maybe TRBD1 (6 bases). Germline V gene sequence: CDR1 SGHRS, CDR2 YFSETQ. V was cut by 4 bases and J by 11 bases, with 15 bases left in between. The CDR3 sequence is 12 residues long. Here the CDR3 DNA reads TGCGCCAGCAGCACCTCAGGGGCGAGGGCTTTCTTT. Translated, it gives CASSTSGARAFF.

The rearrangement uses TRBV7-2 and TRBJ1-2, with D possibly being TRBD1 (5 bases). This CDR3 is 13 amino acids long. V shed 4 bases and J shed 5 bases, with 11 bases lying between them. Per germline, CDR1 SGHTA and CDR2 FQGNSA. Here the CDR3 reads CASSSRQTYGYTF. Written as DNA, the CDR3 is TGTGCCAGCAGCTCGAGACAGACTTATGGCTACACCTTC.

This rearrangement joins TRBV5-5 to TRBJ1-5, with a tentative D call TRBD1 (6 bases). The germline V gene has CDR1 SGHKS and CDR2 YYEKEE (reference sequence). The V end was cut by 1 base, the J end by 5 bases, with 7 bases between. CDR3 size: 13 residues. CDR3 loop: CASSLQGYQPQHF. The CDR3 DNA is TGTGCCAGCAGCTTGCAGGGGTATCAGCCCCAGCATTTT.

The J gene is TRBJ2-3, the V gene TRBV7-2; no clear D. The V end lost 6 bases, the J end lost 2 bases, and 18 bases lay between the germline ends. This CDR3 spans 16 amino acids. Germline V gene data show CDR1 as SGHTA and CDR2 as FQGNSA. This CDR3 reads CASRERRGTPTDTQYF. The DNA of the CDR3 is TGTGCCAGCAGGGAACGTAGAGGCACCCCCACAGATACGCAGTATTTT.

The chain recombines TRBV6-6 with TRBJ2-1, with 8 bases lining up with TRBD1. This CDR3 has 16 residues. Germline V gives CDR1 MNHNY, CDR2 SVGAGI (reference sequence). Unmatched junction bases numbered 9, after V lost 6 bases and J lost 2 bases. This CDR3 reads CASRYGTGVTYNEQFF. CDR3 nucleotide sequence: TGTGCCAGCAGGTACGGGACAGGAGTTACCTACAATGAGCAGTTCTTC.

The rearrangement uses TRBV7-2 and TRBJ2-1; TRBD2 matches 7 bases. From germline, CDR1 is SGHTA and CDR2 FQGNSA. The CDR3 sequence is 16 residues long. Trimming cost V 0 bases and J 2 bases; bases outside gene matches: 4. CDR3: CASSLASAGTYNEQFF. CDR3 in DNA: TGTGCCAGCAGCTTAGCTTCAGCGGGAACCTACAATGAGCAGTTCTTC.

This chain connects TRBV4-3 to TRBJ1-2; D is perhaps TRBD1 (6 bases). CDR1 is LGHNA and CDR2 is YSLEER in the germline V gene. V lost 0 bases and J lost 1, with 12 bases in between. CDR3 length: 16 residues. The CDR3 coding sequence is TGCGCCAGCAGCCAAGATGCGGGGGGCGGTAACTATGGCTACACCTTC. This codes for CASSQDAGGGNYGYTF.

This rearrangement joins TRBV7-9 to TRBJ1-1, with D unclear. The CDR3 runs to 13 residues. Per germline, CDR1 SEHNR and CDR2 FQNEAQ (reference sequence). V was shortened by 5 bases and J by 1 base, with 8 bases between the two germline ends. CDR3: CASSLEQNTEAFF. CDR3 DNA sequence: TGTGCCAGCAGCCTCGAACAGAACACTGAAGCTTTCTTT.